The 17 T cell receptor beta chains below all came from one sample that was sequenced in a study of quantifying T cell responses using KT2 cells. Across the whole study: TCR alpha and beta constant-region primers primed reverse transcription of RNA.

Each cDNA got a UMI-containing oligo ligated at its 3' end. An equimolar mix of RC1.1 and RC1.2 primed the beta chain across TRBC1 and TRBC2. MiXCR was run by TCRdb on the UMI-ligation and nested PCR reads, yielding one entry per CDR3 protein. Among some 43,000 distinct CDR3 sequences, around 15% were seen once, and the ten largest hold around 43%. The sequenced sample was PBMCs spiked with cells of the T cell clone KT2. The receptors stem from a human donor.

V usage is TRBV7-9 and J usage is TRBJ2-5; TRBD2 matches 8 bases. Germline loops: CDR1 SEHNR, CDR2 FQNEAQ (reference sequence). Losses at the gene ends were 5 bases for V and 2 bases for J; bases not matched to a gene: 7. This CDR3 has 15 residues. DNA of the CDR3: TGTGCCAGCAGCCTCGGGGGGGCCGGACAAGAGACCCAGTACTTC. It encodes CASSLGGAGQETQYF.

This clonotype occurred many times. This sequence joins TRBV12-3 or TRBV12-4 and TRBJ2-1; 14 nucleotides align to TRBD2. Unmatched junction bases numbered 7, after V lost 7 bases and J lost 5 bases. CDR3 size: 16 residues. CDR3 amino acids: CASTPGTSGSHNEQFF. For the CDR3, the DNA is TGTGCCAGCACTCCCGGGACTAGCGGGAGCCACAATGAGCAGTTCTTC.

The chain joins TRBV28 to TRBJ1-1; D may be TRBD1 (5 bases). Germline CDR1 MDHEN, CDR2 SYDVKM. This CDR3 comprises 12 residues. V was clipped by 3 bases and J by 8 bases, with 10 bases between them. CDR3 in DNA: TGTGCCAGCAGTTTCGTTTGGGGGGAAGCTTTCTTT. Its translation: CASSFVWGEAFF.

The chain links TRBV10-3 to TRBJ1-6; D remains ambiguous. From germline, CDR1 is ENHRY and CDR2 SYGVKD. The CDR3 length is 12 residues. DNA for the CDR3: TGTGCTACTTCTCGGGATAATTCACCCCTCCACTTT. Its protein product is CATSRDNSPLHF.

The DNA of the CDR3 is TGTGCCACCAGTCGTGGTTCAGAGACCCAGTACTTC. The encoded protein is CATSRGSETQYF. This chain joins TRBV24-1 and TRBJ2-5; D is ambiguous. The CDR3 covers 12 residues. V was clipped by 6 bases and J by 4 bases, with 8 bases between them. Germline CDR1 KGHDR, CDR2 SFDVKD.

The chain combines TRBV5-1 with TRBJ1-1; 8 bases fit TRBD1. This CDR3 contains 15 residues. CDR1 and CDR2 from the germline V gene are SGHRS and YFSETQ. Losses at the gene ends were 0 bases for V and 4 bases for J; bases not matched to a gene: 5. In DNA, the CDR3 is TGCGCCAGCAGCTTGGCTGGACAGGGTACCACTGAAGCTTTCTTT. It is translated as CASSLAGQGTTEAFF.

This rearrangement joins TRBV4-1 to TRBJ1-5, with D uncertain. V was trimmed by 0 bases and J by 1 base, leaving 7 bases between them. Germline values: CDR1 MGHRA, CDR2 YSYEKL. CDR3 length equals 15 residues. CDR3 nucleotide sequence: TGCGCCAGCAGCCAAGATTCCCGAAGCAATCAGCCCCAGCATTTT. It yields the protein CASSQDSRSNQPQHF.

The chain employs TRBV11-2 and TRBJ2-5; 7 bases line up with TRBD1. The CDR3 is 14 amino acids. Germline V gives CDR1 SGHAT, CDR2 FQNNGV. J lost 9 bases, V lost 6 bases, and 13 bases had no gene match. The CDR3 region is CASRPTTGVEAQYF. The DNA of the CDR3 is TGTGCCAGCAGACCGACTACAGGGGTCGAGGCCCAGTACTTC.

This clonotype was detected only a few times. This rearrangement joins TRBV7-8 to TRBJ2-5; D is perhaps TRBD1 or TRBD2 (5 bases each). V dropped 6 bases and J dropped 4 bases, with 15 bases sitting between them. CDR3 length: 14 amino acids. Germline V CDR1 and CDR2: SGHVS, FQNEAQ. CDR3 region: CASSTTGRGETQYF. DNA for the CDR3: TGTGCCAGCAGTACTACGGGACGCGGAGAGACCCAGTACTTC.

The V call is TRBV3-1, the J call TRBJ1-1; possibly TRBD1 for D (5 bases). Germline V CDR1 and CDR2: LGHDT, YNNKEL (reference sequence). Trimming shortened V by 1 base and J by 1 base, and 10 bases separated the two germline ends. The CDR3 covers 15 residues. The CDR3 DNA reads as TGTGCCAGCAGCCAAGTCCCAGGGACGAACACTGAAGCTTTCTTT. Amino acids: CASSQVPGTNTEAFF.

Notes on this clonotype: Germline and junction disagree at one end, which may indicate a read error. The V call is TRBV5-1, the J call TRBJ2-1; a possible D gene is TRBD1 (5 bases). The CDR3 is 13 amino acids. Germline V gives CDR1 SGHRS, CDR2 YFSETQ. The CDR3 region has the DNA TGCGTCAGCAGCTTGGTAGGGGTGGATGAGCAGTTCTTC. Amino acid sequence: CVSSLVGVDEQFF.

The chain couples TRBV15 to TRBJ2-7, with 11 nucleotides matching TRBD2. V shed 0 bases and J 2 bases; nucleotides not matched to a gene: 9. Germline CDR1 and CDR2: LNHNV and YYDKDF (reference sequence). The CDR3 loop spans 18 amino acids. Here the CDR3 DNA reads TGTGCCACCAGCAGAGAGGGAACTAGCGGGGGCCCCCCCTACGAGCAGTACTTC. Translating it yields CATSREGTSGGPPYEQYF. Looking up the rest from reference TRBV15 and TRBJ2-7 gives the full variable domain: DAMVIQNPRYQVTQFGKPVTLSCSQTLNHNVMYWYQQKSSQAPKLLFHYYDKDFNNEADTPDNFQSRRPNTSFCFLDIRSPGLGDTAMYLCATSREGTSGGPPYEQYFGPGTRLTVT.

V and J are TRBV11-2 and TRBJ2-1; 9 positions agree with TRBD2. The V segment lost 3 bases and the J segment 4 bases; nucleotides outside the gene matches: 4. The CDR3 is made up of 15 amino acids. Germline V gene data show CDR1 as SGHAT and CDR2 as FQNNGV. CDR3 residues: CASSLNSGGYNEQFF. The DNA of the CDR3 is TGTGCCAGCAGCTTGAATAGCGGGGGTTACAATGAGCAGTTCTTC. Based on the CDR3 plus reference TRBV11-2 and TRBJ2-1, the full variable domain is EAGVAQSPRYKIIEKRQSVAFWCNPISGHATLYWYQQILGQGPKLLIQFQNNGVVDDSQLPKDRFSAERLKGVDSTLKIQPAKLEDSAVYLCASSLNSGGYNEQFFGPGTRLTVL.

A few counts support this clonotype. CDR3 residues: CASSRDYQETQYF. The CDR3, as DNA: TGTGCCAGCAGTCGGGACTACCAAGAGACCCAGTACTTC. This chain joins TRBV6-2 or TRBV6-3 and TRBJ2-5; perhaps TRBD2 as D (6 bases). The V gene lost 5 bases and the J gene lost 0 bases, with 7 bases spanning the gap. CDR1 is MNHEY and CDR2 is SVGEGT in the germline V gene. The CDR3 contains 13 residues.

Many counts were recorded for this clonotype. This chain connects TRBV11-1 to TRBJ2-1; D is possibly TRBD2 (5 bases). V was trimmed by 11 bases and J by 6 bases, leaving 14 bases between them. The length of the CDR3 is 12 residues. Germline V gene lookup returns CDR1 SGHAT and CDR2 FQDESV (reference sequence). This chain's CDR3 is CAATAGPNEQFF. The CDR3 region has the DNA TGTGCCGCGACGGCGGGCCCCAATGAGCAGTTCTTC. Full variable domain (missing parts from reference TRBV11-1 and TRBJ2-1): EAEVAQSPRYKITEKSQAVAFWCDPISGHATLYWYRQILGQGPELLVQFQDESVVDDSQLPKDRFSAERLKGVDSTLKIQPAELGDSAMYLCAATAGPNEQFFGPGTRLTVL.

This chain joins TRBV4-3 and TRBJ1-5; D is unresolved. The CDR3 has 14 amino acids. Per the germline V gene, CDR1 is LGHNA and CDR2 is YSLEER. Trimming took 0 bases from V and 3 from J, leaving 6 bases between them. CDR3 nucleotide sequence: TGCGCCAGCAGCCAAGAAAGAGTCAATCAGCCCCAGCATTTT. It yields the protein CASSQERVNQPQHF.

This clonotype was detected ten times or more. As DNA, the CDR3 is TGTGCCAGCAGTTTATCCGGGACAGGGGGACCAATTACTGAAGCTTTCTTT. Amino acid sequence: CASSLSGTGGPITEAFF. The chain links TRBV27 to TRBJ1-1, with 11 bases that match TRBD1. The CDR3 is 17 residues long. Germline values: CDR1 MNHEY, CDR2 SMNVEV (reference sequence). V trimming: 0 bases; J trimming: 5 bases; junction bases outside the gene matches: 8.